A single sample is the source of the 16 T cell receptor beta chains below, sequenced in a study of cytomegalovirus exposure and HLA in healthy donors. 13 Jbeta primers and 60 Vbeta primers were used for the PCR. TCRdb's copy holds only in-frame clones and misses some; the assay was immunoSEQ multiplex PCR. The sample contains under 200,000 clones, about 75% of which appear only once. Sequencing input: PBMCs. The receptors come from a middle-aged man in good health and CMV-seropositive.

This clone was seen only a few times. The chain is built from TRBV5-1 and TRBJ1-4, with D perhaps TRBD1 (6 bases). CDR1 and CDR2 from the germline V gene are SGHRS and YFSETQ. The CDR3 is made up of 15 amino acids. V was trimmed by 4 bases and J by 3 bases, leaving 13 bases between them. The CDR3 spells CASSKGQQPNEKLFF. The CDR3 region has the DNA TGCGCCAGCAGCAAAGGACAGCAACCTAATGAAAAACTGTTTTTT.

The rearrangement uses TRBV19 and TRBJ2-1; D gene unclear. The CDR3 is made up of 15 amino acids. V was pared by 2 bases and J by 0 bases, with 8 bases between. CDR1 and CDR2 from the germline V gene are LNHDA and SQIVND (reference sequence). In nucleotides, the CDR3 is TGTGCCAGTAGTATAACACAGAGCTCCTACAATGAGCAGTTCTTC. Protein sequence: CASSITQSSYNEQFF.

The chain joins TRBV7-9 to TRBJ2-2; 9 nucleotides match TRBD1. Germline values: CDR1 SEHNR, CDR2 FQNEAQ (reference sequence). V lost 5 bases to trimming and J lost 4 bases; unmatched junction nucleotides: 8. There are 16 residues in the CDR3. The DNA of the CDR3 is TGTGCCAGCAGCAACCGGGACAGGGACTTCACCGGGGAGCTGTTTTTT. Its protein is CASSNRDRDFTGELFF. Supplemented by reference TRBV7-9 and TRBJ2-2, the full variable domain reads DTGVSQNPRHKITKRGQNVTFRCDPISEHNRLYWYRQTLGQGPEFLTYFQNEAQLEKSRLLSDRFSAERPKGSFSTLEIQRTEQGDSAMYLCASSNRDRDFTGELFFGEGSRLTVL.

This clone was seen a handful of times. The chain joins TRBV5-1 to TRBJ1-1, with D hard to call. The CDR3 extends over 15 amino acids. Trimming stripped 2 bases from V and 3 bases from J, with 14 bases between. Germline V lookup: CDR1 SGHRS, CDR2 YFSETQ. This CDR3 reads CASSFGDFLDTEAFF. The CDR3 DNA reads TGCGCCAGCAGCTTTGGTGACTTCCTGGACACTGAAGCTTTCTTT.

The chain combines TRBV6-6 with TRBJ1-1; the match to TRBD1 covers 8 bases. The CDR3 loop spans 15 amino acids. V trimming: 2 bases; J trimming: 7 bases; junction bases outside the gene matches: 9. The V gene's germline CDR1 is MNHNY and CDR2 SVGAGI (reference sequence). In DNA form, the CDR3 reads TGTGCCAGCAGTTACCCTGGGACAGGTGGGCTTGAAGCTTTCTTT. Protein sequence: CASSYPGTGGLEAFF.

The CDR3 loop reads CATSRGGRGGPDEQFF. The CDR3 nucleotides read TGTGCCACCAGCAGGGGGGGGAGAGGGGGGCCGGATGAGCAGTTCTTC. The V gene is TRBV15, the J gene TRBJ2-1; perhaps TRBD2 as D (7 bases). Germline assignment: CDR1 LNHNV and CDR2 YYDKDF (reference sequence). The CDR3 covers 16 residues. Trimming took 3 bases from V and 8 from J, leaving 20 bases between them.

The CDR3 reads CASSGGGTTYYEQYV. The DNA of the CDR3 is TGTGCCAGCAGCGGGGGGGGGACTACCTACTACGAGCAGTACGTC. The chain has TRBV5-4 and TRBJ2-7; 7 bases are a match to TRBD2. Germline assignment: CDR1 SGHNT and CDR2 YYREEE (reference sequence). This CDR3 contains 15 residues. The trim removed 4 bases at V and 3 bases at J, leaving 10 bases unmatched.

This chain connects TRBV5-1 to TRBJ1-1, with a possible D match to TRBD1 (5 bases). CDR1 and CDR2 (germline): SGHRS, YFSETQ. CDR3 length: 15 amino acids. V lost 5 bases, J lost 3 bases, and 17 bases lay in between. DNA for the CDR3: TGCGCCAGCAGAGGGGTGGGGGACTTGGACACTGAAGCTTTCTTT. Translation gives CASRGVGDLDTEAFF.

The chain uses TRBV13 and TRBJ1-4; 8 nucleotides align to TRBD1. With V trimmed by 1 base and J by 6 bases, 10 bases remained unmatched. The CDR3 totals 17 residues. CDR1 is PRHDT and CDR2 is FYEKMQ in the germline V gene (reference sequence). The CDR3 bases are TGTGCCAGCAGCTTAGTGGGTTGGGGACAGGCTCATGAAAAACTGTTTTTT. This codes for CASSLVGWGQAHEKLFF.

This chain uses TRBV2 with TRBJ2-3; D is possibly TRBD1 (6 bases). V was trimmed by 1 base and J by 4 bases, leaving 12 bases between them. The CDR3 length is 15 residues. CDR1 is SNHLY and CDR2 is FYNNEI in the germline V gene. Written as DNA, the CDR3 is TGTGCCAGCAGTGAAGAGAGGGGGATTGCAGATACGCAGTATTTT. It is translated as CASSEERGIADTQYF.

V is TRBV4-2 and J is TRBJ2-1; D is unclear. Trimming cost V 0 bases and J 6 bases, with 12 bases left between them. Looked up from germline, CDR1 is LGHNA and CDR2 is YNFKEQ. CDR3 length equals 15 residues. CDR3 sequence (DNA): TGTGCCAGCAGCCAAGAGTGGCAGTCTTCCAATGAGCAGTTCTTC. This encodes CASSQEWQSSNEQFF.

The rearrangement uses TRBV28 and TRBJ1-2, with D perhaps TRBD1 (6 bases). The CDR3 covers 15 residues. Germline lookup yields CDR1 MDHEN and CDR2 SYDVKM. Trimming removed 4 bases at V and 0 bases at J, with 12 bases between. The CDR3 region has the DNA TGTGCCAGCAGTTCGGCAGGGGCGCCTAACTATGGCTACACCTTC. It encodes CASSSAGAPNYGYTF.

The chain recombines TRBV2 with TRBJ1-2; D ambiguous. The CDR3 has 11 residues. V was shortened by 7 bases and J by 8 bases, with 11 bases between the two germline ends. CDR1 is SNHLY, CDR2 FYNNEI, per germline. CDR3 region: CASIVPKGYTF. CDR3 coding DNA: TGTGCCAGCATTGTTCCTAAGGGCTACACCTTC.

The V gene is TRBV27, the J gene TRBJ1-1; 8 positions agree with TRBD1. The junction had 13 bases not matched to a gene; V was cut back by 6 bases and J by 4 bases. Germline V gives CDR1 MNHEY, CDR2 SMNVEV (reference sequence). The CDR3 consists of 16 residues. CDR3 sequence (DNA): TGTGCCAGCAGCTCGATCAGGGGGCTAGGAGGCACTGAAGCTTTCTTT. It encodes CASSSIRGLGGTEAFF.

The CDR3: CASTFGTGGRSYEQYF. In DNA form, the CDR3 reads TGCGCCAGCACCTTCGGGACAGGGGGCCGCTCCTACGAGCAGTACTTC. The chain links TRBV5-1 to TRBJ2-7; 12 bases map to TRBD1. Germline V gene lookup returns CDR1 SGHRS and CDR2 YFSETQ. This CDR3 region has 16 residues. Trimming at V came to 6 bases and at J to 0 bases, leaving 7 bases not matched to a gene.

The chain has TRBV7-9 and TRBJ2-7; 8 bases are shared with TRBD1. Per the germline V gene, CDR1 is SEHNR and CDR2 is FQNEAQ (reference sequence). The CDR3 has 15 residues. V lost 0 bases to trimming and J lost 4 bases; unmatched junction nucleotides: 5. In DNA form, the CDR3 reads TGTGCCAGCAGCTTAGCAGGACAGGGAAGGTACGAGCAGTACTTC. It translates to CASSLAGQGRYEQYF. Full variable domain (remainder filled in from reference TRBV7-9 and TRBJ2-7): DTGVSQNPRHKITKRGQNVTFRCDPISEHNRLYWYRQTLGQGPEFLTYFQNEAQLEKSRLLSDRFSAERPKGSFSTLEIQRTEQGDSAMYLCASSLAGQGRYEQYFGPGTRLTVT.